What follows are 25 T cell receptor beta chains derived from one specimen sequenced in a study of chemoradiotherapy in HPV16-positive cancers. Clones were sequenced by immunoSEQ multiplex PCR, and TCRdb holds only the in-frame ones, with some missing. The table includes some 900 clones, about 70% detected once. The sequenced sample was tumor tissue, obtained from a patient who underwent chemoradiotherapy. Receptors were obtained from a human donor with HPV-associated anogenital cancer.

V gene TRBV6-5 combines with J gene TRBJ2-3; 10 bases are shared with TRBD1. V lost 0 bases to trimming and J lost 4 bases; unmatched junction nucleotides: 1. CDR1 is MNHEY and CDR2 is SVGAGI in the germline V gene. The CDR3 runs to 15 residues. The CDR3 loop is CASSYSTGGADTQYF. The CDR3, as DNA: TGTGCCAGCAGTTACTCGACAGGGGGCGCAGATACGCAGTATTTT.

A few counts support this clone. V gene TRBV7-2 combines with J gene TRBJ1-3; D uncertain. The CDR3 is 16 amino acids. Germline assignment: CDR1 SGHTA and CDR2 FQGNSA. The V gene lost 5 bases and the J gene lost 0 bases, with 14 bases spanning the gap. CDR3 region: CASSQQDGRSGNTIYF. The CDR3 region has the DNA TGTGCCAGCAGCCAGCAGGACGGCCGCTCTGGAAACACCATATATTTT. The whole variable domain, filled in from reference TRBV7-2 and TRBJ1-3, reads GAGVSQSPSNKVTEKGKDVELRCDPISGHTALYWYRQSLGQGLEFLIYFQGNSAPDKSGLPSDRFSAERTGGSVSTLTIQRTQQEDSAVYLCASSQQDGRSGNTIYFGEGSWLTVV.

This clone was observed a handful of times. Written as DNA, the CDR3 is TGTGCCAGCAGCCCCCAGGAGACCCAGTACTTC. This sequence encodes CASSPQETQYF. The chain uses TRBV7-9 and TRBJ2-5; no clear D. The CDR3 has 11 residues. The germline CDR1 and CDR2 sequences are SEHNR and FQNEAQ (reference sequence). The V and J ends lost 5 bases and 5 bases respectively, with 6 bases between them.

The chain links TRBV4-2 to TRBJ1-3, with D possibly TRBD1 on 6 matching bases. Per the germline V gene, CDR1 is LGHNA and CDR2 is YNFKEQ. The CDR3 extends over 16 amino acids. V was trimmed by 0 bases and J by 4 bases, leaving 13 bases between them. CDR3 sequence: CASSQDSQGAGNTIYF. CDR3 coding DNA: TGTGCCAGCAGCCAAGATTCACAGGGAGCAGGAAACACCATATATTTT.

The chain couples TRBV7-9 to TRBJ1-4; TRBD1 is a possible D gene (6 bases). CDR1 is SEHNR, CDR2 FQNEAQ, per germline (reference sequence). The V end lost 4 bases, the J end lost 7 bases, and 19 bases lay between the germline ends. The CDR3 contains 16 residues. The CDR3 nucleotides read TGTGCCAGCAGCTACAACTCAGGGGAGGCTAGTGAAAAACTGTTTTTT. Translation gives CASSYNSGEASEKLFF.

V usage is TRBV21-1 and J usage is TRBJ1-5. TRBV21-1 is marked as a pseudogene. This CDR3 has 16 amino acids. Written as DNA, the CDR3 is TGTGCCAGCAGTCCGTCGCTACATTGGCATCATCAGCCCCAGCATTTT. Its translation is CASSPSLHWHHQPQHF.

This chain connects TRBV7-3 to TRBJ2-5, with 7 bases lining up with TRBD1. J gave up 5 bases and V 2 bases, and 2 bases lay outside the gene matches. Germline loops: CDR1 SGHTA, CDR2 FQGTGA. CDR3 length: 13 amino acids. The CDR3 spells CASSLGTVETQYF. In nucleotides, the CDR3 is TGTGCCAGCAGCTTAGGGACAGTCGAGACCCAGTACTTC. Full variable domain (remainder filled in from reference TRBV7-3 and TRBJ2-5): GAGVSQTPSNKVTEKGKYVELRCDPISGHTALYWYRQSLGQGPEFLIYFQGTGAADDSGLPNDRFFAVRPEGSVSTLKIQRTERGDSAVYLCASSLGTVETQYFGPGTRLLVL.

The gene calls are TRBV25-1 and TRBJ1-5, with 10 bases that match TRBD1. Germline CDR1 and CDR2: MGHDK and SYGVNS. The CDR3 is 14 amino acids. Unmatched junction bases numbered 3, after V lost 8 bases and J lost 2 bases. This CDR3 reads CASGTGVGNQPQHF. The DNA of the CDR3 is TGTGCCAGCGGGACAGGGGTTGGCAATCAGCCCCAGCATTTT.

This chain uses TRBV29-1 with TRBJ2-7; TRBD1 matches at 10 bases. This CDR3 has 15 amino acids. With 0 bases clipped from V and 3 bases from J, the junction kept 5 bases outside the gene matches. CDR1 and CDR2 (germline): SQVTM, ANQGSEA. The CDR3 nucleotides read TGCAGCGTTGAAGAACCGGGACAGGGGATCTACGAGCAGTACTTC. It codes for CSVEEPGQGIYEQYF.

The chain joins TRBV2 to TRBJ2-7; 7 bases align to TRBD2. The CDR3 loop spans 15 amino acids. Unmatched junction bases numbered 11, after V lost 6 bases and J lost 3 bases. Germline lookup yields CDR1 SNHLY and CDR2 FYNNEI. The CDR3 loop is CASRPPGLKSYEQYF. Here the CDR3 DNA reads TGTGCCAGCAGACCCCCGGGACTAAAGAGCTACGAGCAGTACTTC.

This clone counts as large. The chain combines TRBV5-6 with TRBJ1-2, with D possibly TRBD1 on 5 matching bases. Deletions cut 0 bases from V and 2 bases from J, with 14 bases between. The CDR3 has 16 amino acids. CDR1 SGHDT and CDR2 YYEEEE come from the germline V gene. CDR3 residues: CASSLATFRENYGYTF. CDR3 DNA: TGTGCCAGCAGCTTGGCCACATTCAGGGAAAACTATGGCTACACCTTC.

The chain employs TRBV9 and TRBJ1-1; the D gene is possibly TRBD1 (5 bases). V was trimmed by 4 bases and J by 1 base, leaving 14 bases between them. There are 15 residues in the CDR3. CDR1 and CDR2 (germline): SGDLS, YYNGEE. In nucleotides, the CDR3 is TGTGCCAGCAGCCCACAGACAGTAGGGAACACTGAAGCTTTCTTT. It translates to CASSPQTVGNTEAFF.

CDR3 nucleotides: TGTGCCATCAGTGAGCCCGCAGGGGCGGGGGGGCAAGAGACCCAGTACTTC. Its protein product is CAISEPAGAGGQETQYF. V and J are TRBV10-3 and TRBJ2-5; 9 bases map to TRBD2. The CDR3 is made up of 17 amino acids. The J segment lost 2 bases and the V segment lost 2 bases, leaving 9 bases of the junction unmatched. Germline V lookup: CDR1 ENHRY, CDR2 SYGVKD.

This clone was seen only once. The chain has TRBV7-2 and TRBJ2-3; D is tentatively TRBD1 or TRBD2 (5 bases each). V was trimmed by 1 base and J by 4 bases, leaving 15 bases between them. The CDR3 totals 16 residues. Germline CDR1 SGHTA, CDR2 FQGNSA. CDR3 protein: CASSLEGVSGPDTQYF. CDR3 nucleotide sequence: TGTGCCAGCAGCTTAGAAGGGGTCAGCGGCCCAGATACGCAGTATTTT. The whole variable domain, filled in from reference TRBV7-2 and TRBJ2-3, reads GAGVSQSPSNKVTEKGKDVELRCDPISGHTALYWYRQSLGQGLEFLIYFQGNSAPDKSGLPSDRFSAERTGGSVSTLTIQRTQQEDSAVYLCASSLEGVSGPDTQYFGPGTRLTVL.

This chain connects TRBV7-2 to TRBJ1-2; 7 nucleotides align to TRBD1. J gave up 0 bases and V 2 bases, and 12 bases lay outside the gene matches. The germline CDR1 and CDR2 sequences are SGHTA and FQGNSA. There are 18 residues in the CDR3. The CDR3 nucleotides are TGTGCCAGCAGCTTAACGGGGCCAGGGGGGTGGCCTAACTATGGCTACACCTTC. Encoded protein: CASSLTGPGGWPNYGYTF.

The genes are TRBV4-1 and TRBJ2-5; the D is unclear. The DNA end is more similar to TRBJ2-7, so the J call may be wrong. Germline lookup yields CDR1 MGHRA and CDR2 YSYEKL. This CDR3 has 13 residues. The CDR3 DNA sequence: TGCGCCAGCAGCGAGCCGGGCCGCTACGAGCAGTACTTC. Its translation is CASSEPGRYEQYF.

The chain joins TRBV19 to TRBJ2-2; 11 nucleotides align to TRBD1. CDR1 LNHDA and CDR2 SQIVND come from the germline V gene (reference sequence). This CDR3 region has 19 residues. V lost 3 bases to trimming and J lost 7 bases; unmatched junction nucleotides: 16. CDR3 DNA sequence: TGTGCCAGTAGTATTGGAGGACAGGGGGCCTTGGGGAAACACGGGGAGCTGTTTTTT. Translated, it gives CASSIGGQGALGKHGELFF.

The chain links TRBV13 to TRBJ1-1, with no clear D. Germline CDR1 PRHDT, CDR2 FYEKMQ (reference sequence). The CDR3 covers 13 residues. V was cut by 5 bases and J by 7 bases, with 14 bases left in between. The CDR3 coding sequence is TGTGCCAGCAGCAACCGACATATTCTTGAAGCTTTCTTT. This codes for CASSNRHILEAFF.

The chain combines TRBV30 with TRBJ2-7; TRBD1 matches at 9 bases. The CDR3 consists of 12 residues. V lost 5 bases, J lost 6 bases, and 5 bases stayed unmatched. Looked up from germline, CDR1 is GTSNPN and CDR2 is SVGIG (reference sequence). The CDR3 nucleotides read TGTGCCTGGGGGACAGGGAGGAGCGAGCAGTACTTC. Protein: CAWGTGRSEQYF.

V and J are TRBV19 and TRBJ2-3, with D hard to call. Germline V gene lookup returns CDR1 LNHDA and CDR2 SQIVND (reference sequence). Trimming cost V 4 bases and J 3 bases, with 11 bases left between them. There are 14 residues in the CDR3. The CDR3 DNA is TGTGCCAGTAGTAGGCAGTCGAGGACAGATACGCAGTATTTT. It encodes CASSRQSRTDTQYF.

This sequence joins TRBV4-1 and TRBJ2-5, with D uncertain. Germline V lookup: CDR1 MGHRA, CDR2 YSYEKL. The CDR3 length is 14 residues. Trimming shortened V by 1 base and J by 1 base, and 7 bases separated the two germline ends. The DNA of the CDR3 is TGCGCCAGCAGCCAAGTACGGGTCCAAGAGACCCAGTACTTC. This gives the protein CASSQVRVQETQYF.

This chain links TRBV11-2 with TRBJ2-1, with 10 bases identical to TRBD2. The CDR3 is 19 amino acids. J lost 5 bases, V lost 1 base, and 14 bases had no gene match. From germline, CDR1 is SGHAT and CDR2 FQNNGV. The CDR3 nucleotides read TGTGCCAGCAGCTTAGGTCCCAGGTCAAGACTAGCGGGTAACAATGAGCAGTTCTTC. Residues: CASSLGPRSRLAGNNEQFF.

CDR3 region: CASSQRTGPDTQYF. CDR3 DNA: TGTGCCAGCAGCCAAAGGACCGGTCCAGATACGCAGTATTTT. The chain is built from TRBV4-2 and TRBJ2-3; no definite D call. The CDR3 covers 14 residues. Per germline, CDR1 LGHNA and CDR2 YNFKEQ. V was pared by 2 bases and J by 4 bases, with 10 bases between.

This clone was recorded a few times. The chain recombines TRBV7-9 with TRBJ2-2; TRBD2 aligns across 11 bases. CDR1 is SEHNR and CDR2 is FQNEAQ in the germline V gene (reference sequence). With V trimmed by 4 bases and J by 5 bases, 6 bases remained unmatched. The CDR3 has 16 residues. This CDR3 is CASSSLAGGRTGELFF. Here the CDR3 DNA reads TGTGCCAGCAGCTCCCTAGCGGGGGGTAGGACCGGGGAGCTGTTTTTT.

The rearrangement links TRBV5-4 to TRBJ2-3; TRBD2 aligns across 10 bases. Germline V gene data show CDR1 as SGHNT and CDR2 as YYREEE (reference sequence). This CDR3 region has 18 residues. V trimming: 0 bases; J trimming: 0 bases; junction bases outside the gene matches: 7. Here the CDR3 reads CASSLGSGGAHSTDTQYF. The CDR3 region has the DNA TGTGCCAGCAGCTTGGGGAGCGGGGGGGCCCATAGCACAGATACGCAGTATTTT.